This T cell receptor beta chain was captured in a study of PD-1 blockade in classical Hodgkin lymphoma. Whole-study findings and limits: Exclusion removed patients who began nivolumab under 1 year after ASCT. Those achieving complete response showed baseline diversity like newly diagnosed patients.

For this clone: Antigen specificity is unknown.

There was relapse after autologous stem cell transplantation in every patient, and there was variation in brentuximab vedotin exposure. This table comes from immunoSEQ multiplex PCR, and its TCRdb copy is limited to in-frame clones, with some not included. The sample yields 35,000 to 40,000 clones, around 90% seen once. The CDR3 is made up of 14 amino acids. Per the germline V gene, CDR1 is SGDLS and CDR2 is YYNGEE. V was pared by 3 bases and J by 5 bases, with 12 bases between. The starting material was peripheral blood mononuclear cells (PBMCs), obtained before the second cycle of nivolumab. This TCR derives from a human donor with classical Hodgkin lymphoma. This chain links TRBV9 with TRBJ1-5; D call uncertain. DNA for the CDR3: TGTGCCAGCAGCGGACGGCGGGAGGATCAGCCCCAGCATTTT. Translating it yields CASSGRREDQPQHF. The full variable domain, in which reference TRBV9 and TRBJ1-5 provide the parts outside the CDR3, is DSGVTQTPKHLITATGQRVTLRCSPRSGDLSVYWYQQSLDQGLQFLIQYYNGEERAKGNILERFSAQQFPDLHSELNLSSLELGDSALYFCASSGRREDQPQHFGDGTRLSIL.